This T cell receptor beta chain was obtained from a study of blood T cell repertoires in COVID-19 (dated by TCRdb to about 2020). Looking at the study overall: The collaborator samples originated in the United States, Italy and Spain and spanned the acute and convalescent phases of COVID-19. The prospective study material was composed of cDNA or gDNA derived from T cells, B-cell-depleted T cells, or PBMCs. Subjects who had been exposed to COVID-19, were actively infected with it, or had recovered from it provided the deeply sampled blood TCRbeta repertoires that made up the dataset. The repertoires were released in a freely available public database meant as a resource for research on the immune response to SARS-CoV-2. The samples were drawn from two sources: the first 160 participants of the ongoing ImmuneRACE study, and over 1,000 subjects contributed by 6 global collaborators. Sample metadata almost always included a de-identified subject ID, COVID-19 status, age in years and sex. Where available, HLA class I and class II types were taken from metadata supplied by the sample provider and were not determined by assay-based typing.

As regards this clone: The antigen it binds to is not known. Base qualities were left out, and no much larger clone turns up one base away.

TCRbeta CDR3 regions were amplified from genomic DNA by means of the immunoSEQ Assay, a bias-controlled multiplex PCR. The original pipeline was this. Within the assay, amplification of reference gene primers was used to estimate how many nucleated cells each sample contained. To quantify the absolute abundance of each unique TCRbeta CDR3 rearrangement, sequence reads were collapsed and filtered. For each sample, productive Simpson clonality was calculated as the square root of Simpson's diversity index over productive rearrangements. The immuneACCESS repertoire file appears here via TCRdb, limited to in-frame rearrangements. These files lack a portion of the clones; in checked studies, under half of the deficit traces to unresolved V genes, and the cause of the others is not known. V and J calls and clone size are given by that table; D and trimming were obtained from the DNA. Present in this sample are 45,000 to 55,000 clones, approximately 87% of which were seen just once. The top ten clones comprise roughly 5% of the sample.

The collaborating institutions used their own protocols to collect whole blood in K2EDTA tubes. For TCRbeta analysis, collaborator samples were shipped as frozen whole blood, as isolated PBMCs, or as DNA extracted from either sample type. V loses 0 bases of germline sequence and J loses 4 bases, and the interval between the two ends is 19 bases. The germline V gene (reference sequence) provides CDR1 SGHKS and CDR2 YYEKEE. Including the terminal cysteine and phenylalanine, the CDR3 comprises 17 residues. Solely the CDR3 DNA is kept, with 51 bases framed from the first base. On the study overall, not on this receptor specifically: The amount of clinical and demographic metadata varied by source and participant and was provided uncurated.

The chain uses TRBV5-5 and TRBJ1-2, with a tentative D gene TRBD1 over 5 matching bases. The TCR sequence derives from a human donor in a cohort sampled during active COVID-19. The sample was peripheral blood. CDR3 loop: CASSLGVGGGVFYGYTF. The DNA sequence is as follows: TGTGCCAGCAGCTTGGGGGTTGGCGGAGGGGTCTTCTATGGCTACACCTTC. Where the CDR3 stops, the reference TRBV5-5 and TRBJ1-2 genes take over; the full variable domain is DAGVTQSPTHLIKTRGQQVTLRCSPISGHKSVSWYQQVLGQGPQFIFQYYEKEERGRGNFPDRFSARQFPNYSSELNVNALLLGDSALYLCASSLGVGGGVFYGYTFGSGTRLTVV.